These T cell receptor beta chains were read from a single sample in a study of blood T cell repertoires in COVID-19. TCRdb's copy holds only in-frame clones and misses some; the assay was immunoSEQ multiplex PCR. Counted here are over 250,000 clones, 75% to 85% occurring once; the ten biggest clones make up 4% to 6%. The material sequenced was peripheral blood. The receptor source for this set is a man aged 45-65 years with active or convalescent COVID-19. CDR3s include the opening cysteine and the closing phenylalanine or tryptophan. A D gene is named only where the DNA matches it firmly. Only part of the rows carry a size: once, few, many, or a class if the clone is expanded.

.,TRBD1,TRBV27,TRBJ2-7,CASSLSSGTGLGEQYF,TGTGCCAGCAGTTTATCTTCCGGGACAGGGTTAGGAGAGCAGTACTTC
.,TRBD1,TRBV19,TRBJ2-1,CASSILDRGVYNEQFF,TGTGCCAGTAGTATCTTAGACAGGGGGGTCTACAATGAGCAGTTCTTC
.,.,TRBV13,TRBJ2-5,CASSREGLPEETQYF,TGTGCCAGCAGCCGCGAGGGCCTACCAGAAGAGACCCAGTACTTC
.,.,TRBV2,TRBJ2-1,CASKAVPYNEQFF,TGTGCCAGCAAGGCGGTCCCCTACAATGAGCAGTTCTTC
.,.,TRBV19,TRBJ2-2,CASSLAGTSTGELFF,TGTGCCAGTAGTTTGGCCGGGACTTCCACCGGGGAGCTGTTTTTT
.,TRBD1,TRBV6-5,TRBJ1-1,CASSRTGAATEAFF,TGTGCCAGCAGTAGAACAGGGGCTGCCACTGAAGCTTTCTTT
.,.,TRBV6-5,TRBJ1-2,CASSKFYRESIGYTF,TGTGCCAGCAGTAAATTCTACCGGGAGTCCATAGGCTACACCTTC
.,TRBD1,TRBV3-1/TRBV3-2,TRBJ2-7,CASSRTGSNSYEQYF,TGTGCCAGCAGTCGGACAGGGTCTAACTCCTACGAGCAGTACTTC
many,TRBD2,TRBV3-1/TRBV3-2,TRBJ2-1,CASSRSGRSYNEQFF,TGTGCCAGCAGCCGTAGCGGGAGAAGCTACAATGAGCAGTTCTTC
once,.,TRBV10-2,TRBJ2-2,CASSEPRRTGGELFF,TGCGCCAGCAGTGAGCCTAGGAGAACTGGCGGGGAGCTGTTTTTT
.,TRBD2,TRBV14,TRBJ2-1,CASSQGLAIYNEQFF,TGTGCCAGCAGCCAAGGACTAGCGATCTACAATGAGCAGTTCTTC
.,TRBD1,TRBV5-1,TRBJ2-2,CASSSSRDRGQNTGELFF,TGCGCCAGCAGCTCGTCCCGGGACAGGGGGCAAAACACCGGGGAGCTGTTTTTT
.,.,TRBV7-8,TRBJ2-3,CASNMGPGSSTDTQYF,TGTGCCAGCAATATGGGCCCAGGTTCTAGCACAGATACGCAGTATTTT
.,.,TRBV7-2,TRBJ1-5,CASSLEGHSNQPQHF,TGTGCCAGCAGCTTAGAGGGACATAGCAATCAGCCCCAGCATTTT
.,.,TRBV28,TRBJ1-2,CASTLSEGEGVGGYTF,TGTGCCAGCACCCTATCGGAGGGGGAGGGGGTTGGTGGCTACACCTTC
.,.,TRBV20-1,TRBJ2-7,CSASGELPYEQYF,TGCAGTGCTAGTGGTGAACTACCCTACGAGCAGTACTTC
.,.,TRBV7-6,TRBJ2-2,CASSLGQGYRKGGELFF,TGTGCCAGCAGCTTGGGGCAGGGATATCGAAAGGGCGGGGAGCTGTTTTTT
.,TRBD1,TRBV29-1,TRBJ2-5,CSAAPGQGRETQYF,TGCAGCGCCGCCCCCGGACAGGGGAGAGAGACCCAGTACTTC
.,.,TRBV19,TRBJ1-1,CASSVIQNTEAFF,TGTGCCAGTAGCGTAATACAGAACACTGAAGCTTTCTTT
.,TRBD1,TRBV30,TRBJ2-6,CAWSVMDRAVSGANVLTF,TGTGCCTGGAGTGTAATGGACAGGGCCGTCTCTGGGGCCAACGTCCTGACTTTC
.,.,TRBV28,TRBJ1-5,CASSPTLGKGNQPQHF,TGTGCCAGCAGTCCCACGTTGGGGAAGGGGAATCAGCCCCAGCATTTT
.,TRBD2,TRBV9,TRBJ2-3,CASSVGGRLDTQYF,TGTGCCAGCAGCGTGGGCGGGAGACTAGATACGCAGTATTTT
.,TRBD1,TRBV3-1/TRBV3-2,TRBJ2-1,CASRHHGTDNEQFF,TGTGCCAGCAGACACCACGGGACAGACAATGAGCAGTTCTTC